These 15 T cell receptor beta chains were sequenced from one sample in a study of blood T cells in healthy people across ages. A sample-barcoded 5' primer and a J-beta primer mix were used in a second PCR of roughly 7 to 11 cycles. MiXCR, run by TCRdb on the 5' RACE reads, gives a single entry per CDR3 protein. The sample lists fewer than 2,000,000 distinct CDR3 sequences; about 31% were seen once. What was sequenced was blood. Receptor source: a woman under 40 in good health.

This sequence joins TRBV28 and TRBJ1-4, with 11 bases aligning to TRBD1. Germline V CDR1 and CDR2: MDHEN, SYDVKM. V gave up 6 bases and J gave up 0 bases; unmatched junction bases: 15. The CDR3 is 20 amino acids. CDR3 nucleotides: TGTGCCAGCAGCCCTATCCCGGGACAGGGGGGGGATGCAACTAATGAAAAACTGTTTTTT. As protein: CASSPIPGQGGDATNEKLFF.

This clonotype was recorded many times. The chain employs TRBV29-1 and TRBJ2-1; 7 bases align to TRBD1. The CDR3 has 15 amino acids. Germline lookup yields CDR1 SQVTM and CDR2 ANQGSEA. The V and J ends lost 4 bases and 2 bases, in that order; junction bases with no gene match: 8. The CDR3 region has the DNA TGCAGCGTTGTAGGGGGCCGGGGACCCTACAATGAGCAGTTCTTC. Protein: CSVVGGRGPYNEQFF.

This chain links TRBV4-1 with TRBJ1-1, with D hard to call. CDR3 size: 15 residues. The ends were cut back, 0 bases at V and 3 bases at J, with 11 bases in the middle. Germline assignment: CDR1 MGHRA and CDR2 YSYEKL. The CDR3 here is CASSQDLRGYTEAFF. The CDR3 DNA follows: TGCGCCAGCAGCCAAGATCTACGGGGATACACTGAAGCTTTCTTT.

The chain has TRBV5-4 and TRBJ1-2, with TRBD1 as a possible D gene (5 bases). The CDR3 has 15 residues. Germline assignment: CDR1 SGHNT and CDR2 YYREEE (reference sequence). With 0 bases removed from V and 8 bases from J, the gap between germline ends came to 17 bases. CDR3 sequence (DNA): TGTGCCAGCAGCTTGGCGCCGGAGGGACGAAGGGGCTACACCTTC. Its protein product is CASSLAPEGRRGYTF.

Of note for this clonotype: Germline is not matched at one junction end, which may reflect a read error. This chain joins TRBV3-1 and TRBJ2-5, with a tentative D call TRBD1 (6 bases). Germline loops: CDR1 LGHDT, CDR2 YNNKEL (reference sequence). This CDR3 is built from 17 residues. The CDR3 DNA reads as TGTGCCAGTAGCCAAGGGTTTCGGGACACCGTACAAGAGACCCAGTACTTC. This codes for CASSQGFRDTVQETQYF.

The V and J genes are TRBV11-1 and TRBJ1-2, with 7 bases lining up with TRBD1. Germline V gene lookup returns CDR1 SGHAT and CDR2 FQDESV (reference sequence). The CDR3 covers 13 residues. V was pared by 5 bases and J by 5 bases, with 5 bases of the junction left unmatched. Written as DNA, the CDR3 is TGTGCCAGCAGCCAACCGGGACAGTATGGCTACACCTTC. Its protein is CASSQPGQYGYTF. Looking up the rest from reference TRBV11-1 and TRBJ1-2 gives the full variable domain: EAEVAQSPRYKITEKSQAVAFWCDPISGHATLYWYRQILGQGPELLVQFQDESVVDDSQLPKDRFSAERLKGVDSTLKIQPAELGDSAMYLCASSQPGQYGYTFGSGTRLTVV.

In regard to this clonotype: An end of the junction differs from the germline gene, which may be a read error. The chain is built from TRBV12-3 or TRBV12-4 and TRBJ2-5; 9 positions match TRBD1. The J call may not be correct, given that the DNA end is closer to TRBJ2-7. The length of the CDR3 is 19 residues. The CDR3 reads CACSLVWDRAHINSYEQYF. DNA of the CDR3: TGTGCCTGCAGTTTAGTGTGGGACAGGGCCCACATTAACTCCTACGAGCAGTACTTC.

The chain has TRBV30 and TRBJ2-3; D remains ambiguous. The V and J ends lost 4 bases and 2 bases respectively, with 13 bases between them. CDR3 length: 14 residues. Looked up from germline, CDR1 is GTSNPN and CDR2 is SVGIG (reference sequence). Here the CDR3 reads CAWTSNGHTDTQYF. The CDR3 nucleotides read TGTGCCTGGACCTCTAACGGCCACACAGATACGCAGTATTTT.

The table lists this clonotype with a few counts. The V gene is TRBV2, the J gene TRBJ1-1; 8 bases fit TRBD1. Trimming at V came to 6 bases and at J to 8 bases, leaving 8 bases not matched to a gene. The CDR3 covers 13 residues. In germline, CDR1 is SNHLY, CDR2 FYNNEI. Written as DNA, the CDR3 is TGTGCCAGCAGCGGACAGGGTATATCGGAAGCTTTCTTT. As protein: CASSGQGISEAFF.

This sequence joins TRBV2 and TRBJ1-4; D is ambiguous. V dropped 1 base and J dropped 7 bases, with 10 bases sitting between them. CDR3 size: 14 residues. CDR1 and CDR2 from the germline V gene are SNHLY and FYNNEI. CDR3 DNA sequence: TGTGCCAGCAGTGAAGAGGCGGAGGGTGAAAAACTGTTTTTT. Protein product: CASSEEAEGEKLFF.

Points on this clonotype: At one of its ends the junction is not consistent with the germline gene, which may arise from a read error. The V call is TRBV30, the J call TRBJ1-2; 8 bases match TRBD1. This CDR3 contains 12 residues. Germline loops: CDR1 GTSNPN, CDR2 SVGIG (reference sequence). This CDR3 is CAWTGGAYGYTF. The CDR3 DNA reads TGTGCCTGGACAGGGGGCGCGTATGGTTACACCTTC.

There are a few counts of this clonotype. An end of the junction differs from the germline gene, which may be a read error. The V gene is TRBV20-1, the J gene TRBJ2-3, with D possibly being TRBD2 (7 bases). Germline CDR1 and CDR2: DFQATT and SNEGSKA (reference sequence). The length of the CDR3 is 14 residues. Written as DNA, the CDR3 is TGCAGTGCTAGAAAAGGGGGGGGCACAGATACACAGTATTTT. It is translated as CSARKGGGTDTQYF.

The gene calls are TRBV20-1 and TRBJ1-2, with 8 bases that match TRBD1. V lost 4 bases to trimming and J lost 10 bases; unmatched junction nucleotides: 11. Germline CDR1 and CDR2: DFQATT and SNEGSKA (reference sequence). This CDR3 contains 13 residues. The CDR3 here is CSANPGTGVDYTF. CDR3 DNA sequence: TGCAGTGCTAACCCCGGGACAGGAGTTGACTACACCTTC.

Regarding this clonotype: A much larger clone differs from this one at a single base, so this may be a read error. The V call is TRBV6-2 or TRBV6-3, the J call TRBJ2-3, with D unresolved. CDR3 length: 14 residues. The germline gives CDR1 MNHEY, CDR2 SVGEGT. The CDR3 DNA reads TGTACCAGCAGTTTAAGTAACACCGCAGATACGCAGTATTTT. It specifies CTSSLSNTADTQYF.

The V and J genes are TRBV20-1 and TRBJ2-5; D perhaps matches TRBD2 (6 bases). The CDR3 contains 12 residues. Germline lookup yields CDR1 DFQATT and CDR2 SNEGSKA (reference sequence). The V and J ends lost 3 bases and 7 bases respectively, with 12 bases between them. CDR3 nucleotide sequence: TGCAGTGCTAGTTGGGGGGTGGGGACCCAGTACTTC. It translates to CSASWGVGTQYF.